The text below deals with one T cell receptor beta chain. This entry comes from a study of T cell responses to AZD1222 COVID-19 vaccine. The assay was immunoSEQ multiplex PCR, and TCRdb's table has in-frame clones only and misses some. This table has some 200,000 clones, around 94% appearing once. The CDR3 is made up of 15 amino acids. V shed 4 bases and J 6 bases; nucleotides not matched to a gene: 9. Germline V gene data show CDR1 as MNHEY and CDR2 as SVGAGI. This specimen was peripheral blood, taken 28 days after the second dose of the MenACWY control vaccine. V is TRBV6-5 and J is TRBJ2-7; 10 positions match TRBD1. The TCR was taken from an adult who received the MenACWY meningococcal vaccine as a control. Written as DNA, the CDR3 is TGTGCCAGCAGTTCCCCGGGACAGGGGTTGAGCGAGCAGTACTTC. Its translation is CASSSPGQGLSEQYF.